This TCR beta chain stems from a study of cytomegalovirus exposure and HLA in healthy donors. J was trimmed by 5 bases and V by 3 bases; bases with no gene match: 5. Looked up from germline, CDR1 is SGHVS and CDR2 is FNYEAQ. CDR3 size: 14 residues. The PCR used 60 Vbeta and 13 Jbeta primers. The protocol was immunoSEQ multiplex PCR, while the TCRdb copy is restricted to in-frame clones and leaves out a portion. The sample shows about 170,000 clones, roughly 78% of them seen only once. The sequencing input was PBMCs. The clonotype comes from a woman aged 45-59 years in good health and CMV-seropositive. The genes are TRBV7-6 and TRBJ2-3, with 7 bases fitting TRBD2. The CDR3 here is CASSLWGGIDTQYF. For the CDR3, the DNA is TGTGCCAGCAGCTTGTGGGGGGGGATAGATACGCAGTATTTT.